This is a list of T cell receptor beta chains from one sample in a study of cytotoxic CD8 clonotypes in ibrutinib-treated CLL. Profiling relied on immunoSEQ multiplex PCR, and the TCRdb table lists in-frame clones only, not all of them. Among about 44,000 clones listed, 60% to 80% were seen once. This sample comprised PBMCs, obtained after 12 months of ibrutinib treatment. These TCRs come from a human donor with chronic lymphocytic leukemia. The CDR3 runs from the conserved cysteine through the conserved F or W. Each record gives: V gene, D gene, J gene, clone size, CDR3 protein, CDR3 DNA. The D gene is left open where the match is weak. Rows may omit the clone size; those that give it use once, few, many or a size class.

V: TRBV10-1
D: NA
J: TRBJ1-5
size: NA
CDR3: CARQPPSGGLHQPQHF
DNA: TGCGCCAGACAGCCGCCTTCGGGGGGTCTACATCAGCCCCAGCATTTT

V: TRBV7-9
D: NA
J: TRBJ1-1
size: NA
CDR3: CASSLDWEDEAFF
DNA: TGTGCCAGCAGCTTAGACTGGGAGGATGAAGCTTTCTTT

V: TRBV19
D: TRBD2
J: TRBJ2-7
size: NA
CDR3: CASSEALGGRYEQYF
DNA: TGTGCCAGTAGTGAGGCCCTCGGCGGGAGGTACGAGCAGTACTTC

V: TRBV2
D: NA
J: TRBJ1-4
size: NA
CDR3: CASSAEGFREKLFF
DNA: TGTGCCAGCAGTGCAGAGGGGTTTAGAGAAAAACTGTTTTTT

V: TRBV27
D: TRBD1
J: TRBJ1-2
size: NA
CDR3: CASSSSGQGYYGYTF
DNA: TGTGCCAGCAGTTCATCAGGACAGGGCTACTATGGCTACACCTTC

V: TRBV27
D: TRBD1
J: TRBJ1-1
size: once
CDR3: CASSLGTGGASTEAFF
DNA: TGTGCCAGCAGTTTGGGGACAGGGGGCGCGAGCACTGAAGCTTTCTTT

V: TRBV10-1
D: TRBD2
J: TRBJ2-7
size: NA
CDR3: CASSSLAGGLGEQYF
DNA: TGCGCCAGCAGTTCCCTAGCGGGAGGTCTGGGAGAGCAGTACTTC

V: TRBV7-2
D: NA
J: TRBJ1-2
size: NA
CDR3: CASSLAQTLYGYTF
DNA: TGTGCCAGCAGCTTAGCACAGACGTTGTATGGCTACACCTTC

V: TRBV7-9
D: TRBD2
J: TRBJ2-1
size: NA
CDR3: CASSFTSGWDNEQFF
DNA: TGTGCCAGCAGCTTTACTAGCGGGTGGGACAATGAGCAGTTCTTC

V: TRBV9
D: NA
J: TRBJ2-1
size: NA
CDR3: CASSVGGDSYNEQFF
DNA: TGTGCCAGCAGCGTAGGGGGAGACTCCTACAATGAGCAGTTCTTC

V: TRBV27
D: TRBD2
J: TRBJ2-1
size: NA
CDR3: CASSVTGTSGASSYNEQFF
DNA: TGTGCCAGCAGTGTAACCGGGACTAGCGGGGCAAGCTCCTACAATGAGCAGTTCTTC

V: TRBV5-4
D: TRBD2
J: TRBJ2-3
size: NA
CDR3: CASSLGLAGATDTQYF
DNA: TGTGCCAGCAGCTTGGGACTAGCGGGAGCGACAGATACGCAGTATTTT

V: TRBV6-4
D: TRBD1
J: TRBJ2-4
size: NA
CDR3: CASSDGTGSVNIQYF
DNA: TGTGCCAGCAGTGACGGGACAGGGAGTGTTAACATTCAGTACTTC

V: TRBV19
D: NA
J: TRBJ1-5
size: NA
CDR3: CASSDRALGGNQPQHF
DNA: TGTGCCAGTAGTGACCGGGCCCTGGGGGGCAATCAGCCCCAGCATTTT

V: TRBV7-2
D: NA
J: TRBJ1-5
size: NA
CDR3: CASSLGGYNQPQHF
DNA: TGTGCCAGCAGCTTAGGGGGTTACAATCAGCCCCAGCATTTT

V: TRBV7-9
D: NA
J: TRBJ2-7
size: few
CDR3: CASSPGKGEQYF
DNA: TGTGCCAGCAGCCCGGGGAAGGGAGAGCAGTACTTC

V: TRBV18
D: NA
J: TRBJ1-2
size: NA
CDR3: CASSPGQDYGYTF
DNA: TGTGCCAGCTCACCTGGCCAGGACTATGGCTACACCTTC

V: TRBV9
D: TRBD2
J: TRBJ2-7
size: NA
CDR3: CASSVGTSGFYEQYF
DNA: TGTGCCAGCAGCGTAGGGACTAGCGGGTTCTACGAGCAGTACTTC

V: TRBV5-1
D: NA
J: TRBJ1-6
size: NA
CDR3: CASTPGYNSPLHF
DNA: TGCGCCAGCACCCCGGGGTATAATTCACCCCTCCACTTT

V: TRBV9
D: NA
J: TRBJ2-3
size: NA
CDR3: CASSVDSESTDTQYF
DNA: TGTGCCAGCAGCGTAGATAGCGAGAGCACAGATACGCAGTATTTT

V: TRBV7-2
D: NA
J: TRBJ2-3
size: NA
CDR3: CASSSPRLASTDTQYF
DNA: TGTGCCAGCAGCTCCCCCCGGCTAGCTAGCACAGATACGCAGTATTTT

V: TRBV19
D: NA
J: TRBJ1-5
size: NA
CDR3: CASSIVIRQSNQPQHF
DNA: TGTGCCAGTAGTATAGTCATTCGGCAGAGCAATCAGCCCCAGCATTTT

V: TRBV2
D: NA
J: TRBJ2-2
size: NA
CDR3: CASSWTATNTGELFF
DNA: TGTGCCAGCAGTTGGACGGCTACGAACACCGGGGAGCTGTTTTTT

V: TRBV28
D: TRBD2
J: TRBJ2-3
size: NA
CDR3: CASSASGGTDTQYF
DNA: TGTGCCAGCAGTGCCTCGGGGGGAACAGATACGCAGTATTTT

V: TRBV5-4
D: TRBD2
J: TRBJ2-7
size: NA
CDR3: CASSLGTNYEQYF
DNA: TGTGCCAGCAGCTTAGGGACTAACTACGAGCAGTACTTC

V: TRBV6-5
D: NA
J: TRBJ1-5
size: NA
CDR3: CASSVGPQPQHF
DNA: TGTGCCAGCAGTGTAGGGCCTCAGCCCCAGCATTTT

V: TRBV15
D: NA
J: TRBJ2-7
size: once
CDR3: CATSRDWGEQYF
DNA: TGTGCCACCAGCAGAGATTGGGGAGAGCAGTACTTC

V: TRBV7-3
D: NA
J: TRBJ1-1
size: few
CDR3: CASSAAGNTEAFF
DNA: TGTGCCAGCAGCGCGGCCGGAAACACTGAAGCTTTCTTT

V: TRBV28
D: NA
J: TRBJ1-3
size: few
CDR3: CASSVRGAGNTIYF
DNA: TGTGCCAGCAGTGTCCGGGGAGCTGGAAACACCATATATTTT

V: TRBV28
D: NA
J: TRBJ2-5
size: few
CDR3: CASGMETQYF
DNA: TGTGCCAGCGGCATGGAGACCCAGTACTTC

V: TRBV9
D: NA
J: TRBJ2-3
size: NA
CDR3: CASSWGVGARLDTQYF
DNA: TGTGCCAGCAGCTGGGGCGTCGGGGCGCGGCTCGATACGCAGTATTTT

V: TRBV29-1
D: TRBD1
J: TRBJ2-3
size: NA
CDR3: CSVEDPKGTGSTDTQYF
DNA: TGCAGCGTTGAAGACCCAAAAGGGACAGGGAGCACAGATACGCAGTATTTT

V: TRBV4-1
D: NA
J: TRBJ1-1
size: few
CDR3: CASSQPTGRSGTEAFF
DNA: TGCGCCAGCAGCCAACCAACTGGAAGGTCTGGCACTGAAGCTTTCTTT

V: TRBV1
D: NA
J: TRBJ1-3
size: NA
CDR3: CTSSQEGGEDLRSAIYF
DNA: TGCACCAGCAGCCAAGAGGGTGGGGAGGACCTCCGAAGCGCCATATATTTT

V: TRBV2
D: TRBD2
J: TRBJ2-1
size: few
CDR3: CATAGLAGGEQFF
DNA: TGTGCCACCGCGGGACTAGCGGGAGGAGAGCAGTTCTTC

V: TRBV10-1
D: NA
J: TRBJ2-7
size: NA
CDR3: CATPGGSYEQYF
DNA: TGCGCCACCCCGGGCGGATCCTACGAGCAGTACTTC

V: TRBV28
D: TRBD2
J: TRBJ2-3
size: few
CDR3: CASREVASGVLGNTQYF
DNA: TGTGCCAGCAGGGAGGTGGCTAGCGGTGTTCTAGGAAATACGCAGTATTTT

V: TRBV6-6
D: TRBD1
J: TRBJ2-2
size: NA
CDR3: CATVQGARTGELFF
DNA: TGTGCCACCGTACAGGGGGCTCGGACCGGGGAGCTGTTTTTT

V: TRBV7-9
D: TRBD2
J: TRBJ2-7
size: NA
CDR3: CASSTGRLAGGSSYEQYF
DNA: TGTGCCAGCAGCACGGGGCGACTAGCGGGGGGTAGCTCCTACGAGCAGTACTTC

V: TRBV2
D: TRBD2
J: TRBJ2-1
size: NA
CDR3: CASSESEGRGQFF
DNA: TGTGCCAGCAGTGAGAGTGAGGGGAGGGGTCAGTTCTTC

V: TRBV4-3
D: NA
J: TRBJ1-2
size: NA
CDR3: CASSQEVLNYGYTF
DNA: TGCGCCAGCAGCCAAGAAGTGCTTAACTATGGCTACACCTTC

V: TRBV7-8
D: NA
J: TRBJ2-3
size: NA
CDR3: CASSFELRDTQYF
DNA: TGTGCCAGCAGCTTTGAGTTGCGGGATACGCAGTATTTT

V: TRBV19
D: TRBD2
J: TRBJ2-1
size: NA
CDR3: CASTLSGGRAFDEQFF
DNA: TGTGCCAGTACCCTTTCTGGCGGGAGGGCTTTCGATGAGCAGTTCTTC

V: TRBV10-1
D: NA
J: TRBJ1-5
size: NA
CDR3: CASSEMKPQHF
DNA: TGCGCCAGCAGTGAGATGAAGCCCCAGCATTTT

V: TRBV28
D: NA
J: TRBJ2-5
size: NA
CDR3: CASRPTNGPPFGTQYF
DNA: TGTGCCAGCAGACCAACCAACGGGCCCCCATTTGGGACCCAGTACTTC

V: TRBV6-6
D: TRBD2
J: TRBJ2-1
size: NA
CDR3: CASSSGRGGNEQFF
DNA: TGTGCCAGCAGTAGCGGGAGAGGTGGGAATGAGCAGTTCTTC

V: TRBV5-6
D: NA
J: TRBJ1-1
size: NA
CDR3: CASSLVGRRSEAFF
DNA: TGTGCCAGCAGCTTGGTGGGACGGAGGAGTGAAGCTTTCTTT

V: TRBV7-9
D: TRBD1
J: TRBJ1-5
size: few
CDR3: CASSSTRTGEGQPQHF
DNA: TGTGCCAGCAGCTCAACTAGGACAGGGGAGGGTCAGCCCCAGCATTTT

V: TRBV6-6
D: TRBD1
J: TRBJ2-5
size: NA
CDR3: CASRTGTGHGETQYF
DNA: TGTGCCAGCAGAACCGGGACAGGGCATGGAGAGACCCAGTACTTC

V: TRBV5-1
D: TRBD2
J: TRBJ2-1
size: NA
CDR3: CASSAASGSSSYNEQFF
DNA: TGCGCCAGCAGCGCCGCTAGCGGGAGTTCGTCCTACAATGAGCAGTTCTTC

V: TRBV5-1
D: TRBD2
J: TRBJ2-5
size: once
CDR3: CASSGTSGRGGETQYF
DNA: TGCGCCAGCAGCGGGACTAGCGGGAGAGGGGGAGAGACCCAGTACTTC

V: TRBV7-9
D: TRBD1
J: TRBJ2-3
size: NA
CDR3: CASSLARQGNTDPQYF
DNA: TGTGCCAGCAGCTTAGCGCGACAGGGGAACACAGATCCGCAGTATTTT

V: TRBV10-3
D: TRBD2
J: TRBJ2-3
size: NA
CDR3: CASGTSGSTTDTQYF
DNA: TGTGCCTCAGGGACTAGCGGGAGTACGACAGATACGCAGTATTTT

V: TRBV5-6
D: NA
J: TRBJ1-2
size: NA
CDR3: CASSLANSGYTF
DNA: TGTGCCAGCAGCTTGGCTAATTCGGGCTACACCTTC

V: TRBV19
D: NA
J: TRBJ1-5
size: NA
CDR3: CASSIVGQPQHF
DNA: TGTGCCAGTAGTATTGTCGGGCAGCCCCAGCATTTT

V: TRBV27
D: TRBD1
J: TRBJ1-2
size: NA
CDR3: CASSPRGRGLSGYTF
DNA: TGTGCCAGCAGTCCTCGGGGCAGGGGGCTAAGTGGCTACACCTTC

V: TRBV5-1
D: NA
J: TRBJ2-7
size: NA
CDR3: CASSLDPGGREQYF
DNA: TGCGCCAGCAGCTTGGATCCTGGTGGGCGTGAGCAGTACTTC

V: TRBV5-4
D: TRBD2
J: TRBJ2-1
size: NA
CDR3: CASSLDWTSGNEQFF
DNA: TGTGCCAGCAGCTTGGACTGGACTAGCGGTAATGAGCAGTTCTTC

V: TRBV5-6
D: NA
J: TRBJ1-3
size: NA
CDR3: CASSLLLAAGGNTIYF
DNA: TGTGCCAGCAGCTTGTTGTTGGCTGCGGGAGGAAACACCATATATTTT